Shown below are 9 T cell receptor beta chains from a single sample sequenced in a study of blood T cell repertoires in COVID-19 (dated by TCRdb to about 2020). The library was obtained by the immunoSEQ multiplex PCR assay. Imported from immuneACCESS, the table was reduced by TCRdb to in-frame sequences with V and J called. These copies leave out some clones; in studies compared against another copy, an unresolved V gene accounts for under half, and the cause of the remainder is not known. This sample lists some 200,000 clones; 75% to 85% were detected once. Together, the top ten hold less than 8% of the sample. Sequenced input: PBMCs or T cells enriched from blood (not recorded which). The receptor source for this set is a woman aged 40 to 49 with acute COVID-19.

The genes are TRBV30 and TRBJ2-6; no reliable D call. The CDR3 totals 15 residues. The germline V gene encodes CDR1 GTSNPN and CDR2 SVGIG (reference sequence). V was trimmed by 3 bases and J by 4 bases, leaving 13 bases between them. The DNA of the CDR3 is TGTGCCTGGAGCCTAGGCCTGGTGGGGGCCAACGTCCTGACTTTC. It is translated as CAWSLGLVGANVLTF.

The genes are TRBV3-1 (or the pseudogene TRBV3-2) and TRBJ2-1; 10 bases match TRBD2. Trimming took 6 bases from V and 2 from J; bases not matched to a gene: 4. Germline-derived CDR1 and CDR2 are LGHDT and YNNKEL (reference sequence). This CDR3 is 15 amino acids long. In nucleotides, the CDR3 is TGTGCCAGCAGTCGGACTAGCGGCACCTACAATGAGCAGTTCTTC. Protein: CASSRTSGTYNEQFF.

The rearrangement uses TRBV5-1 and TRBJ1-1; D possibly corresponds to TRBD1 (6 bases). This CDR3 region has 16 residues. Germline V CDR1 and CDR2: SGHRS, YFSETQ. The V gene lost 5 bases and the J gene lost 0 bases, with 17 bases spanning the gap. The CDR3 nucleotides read TGCGCCAGCAGATATCTCCCCTCAGGGGTGAACACTGAAGCTTTCTTT. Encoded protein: CASRYLPSGVNTEAFF.

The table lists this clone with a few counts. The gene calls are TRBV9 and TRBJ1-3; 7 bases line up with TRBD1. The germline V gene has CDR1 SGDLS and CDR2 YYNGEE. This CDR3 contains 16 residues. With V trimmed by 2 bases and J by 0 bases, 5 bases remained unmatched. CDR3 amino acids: CASSVGQLFSGNTIYF. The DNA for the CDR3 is TGTGCCAGCAGCGTGGGACAGCTATTCTCTGGAAACACCATATATTTT.

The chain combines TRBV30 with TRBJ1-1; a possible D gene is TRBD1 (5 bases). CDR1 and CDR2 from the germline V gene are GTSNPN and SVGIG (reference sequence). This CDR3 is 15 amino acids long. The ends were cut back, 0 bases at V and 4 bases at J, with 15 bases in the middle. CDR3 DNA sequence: TGTGCCTGGAGTGTAATGGGCAGGGCAGGCACTGAAGCTTTCTTT. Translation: CAWSVMGRAGTEAFF.

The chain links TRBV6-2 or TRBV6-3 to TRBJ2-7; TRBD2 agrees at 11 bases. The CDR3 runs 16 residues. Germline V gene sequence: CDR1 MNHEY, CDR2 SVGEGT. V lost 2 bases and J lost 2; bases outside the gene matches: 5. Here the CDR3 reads CASSYQLAGATYEQYF. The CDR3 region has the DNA TGTGCCAGCAGTTACCAACTAGCGGGAGCCACCTACGAGCAGTACTTC.

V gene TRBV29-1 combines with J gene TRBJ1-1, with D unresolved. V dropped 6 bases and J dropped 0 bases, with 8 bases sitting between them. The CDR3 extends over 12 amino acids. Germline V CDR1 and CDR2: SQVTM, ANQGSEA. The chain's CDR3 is CSVRHLNTEAFF. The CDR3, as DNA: TGCAGCGTCAGACACCTGAACACTGAAGCTTTCTTT.

CDR3: CASSDQGQGGYEQYF. The CDR3 nucleotides are TGTGCCAGCAGCGACCAAGGACAGGGTGGGTACGAGCAGTACTTC. The rearrangement links TRBV3-1 (or the pseudogene TRBV3-2) to TRBJ2-7; 8 positions agree with TRBD1. The CDR3 totals 15 residues. V shed 5 bases and J 4 bases; nucleotides not matched to a gene: 10. Germline-derived CDR1 and CDR2 are LGHDT and YNNKEL (reference sequence).

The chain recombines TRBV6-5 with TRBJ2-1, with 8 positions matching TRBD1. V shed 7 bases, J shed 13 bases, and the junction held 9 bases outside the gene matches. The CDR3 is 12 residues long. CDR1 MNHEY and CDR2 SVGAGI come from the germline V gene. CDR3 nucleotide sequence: TGTGCCAGCACCCGGACAGGGCCAGGTCAGTTCTTC. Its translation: CASTRTGPGQFF.